The 25 T cell receptor beta chains below all came from one sample that was sequenced in a study of vaccination and CD4 T cells after COVID-19. Described treatment: roughly ten-day PBMC culture with coronavirus spike peptide pools or control peptides (ViraFEST assay). Their target antigens are unknown. With the Oncomine TCR Beta short-read assay, DNA from cultured CD4+ T cells was sequenced. TCRdb processed the PCR reads anew with MiXCR; each CDR3 protein has one entry. Among 15,000 to 20,000 distinct CDR3 sequences listed, over 50% were seen once. Sequencing input: CD4+ T cells from blood, cultured in vitro. These receptor sequences come from a human donor who had recovered from COVID-19.

This clonotype was observed a few times. This chain joins TRBV20-1 and TRBJ2-5; 10 nucleotides agree with TRBD2. The CDR3 has 14 residues. Germline lookup yields CDR1 DFQATT and CDR2 SNEGSKA (reference sequence). The V and J ends lost 5 bases and 5 bases, in that order; junction bases with no gene match: 8. This chain's CDR3 is CSAERAGGPETQYF. The CDR3, as DNA: TGCAGTGCTGAGAGAGCGGGAGGGCCGGAGACCCAGTACTTC.

The chain uses TRBV7-2 and TRBJ1-5; D is ambiguous. Trimming took 5 bases from V and 7 from J, leaving 15 bases between them. The CDR3 sequence is 14 residues long. Per the germline V gene, CDR1 is SGHTA and CDR2 is FQGNSA. CDR3 region: CASSALGMEQPQHF. CDR3 nucleotide sequence: TGTGCCAGCAGCGCCCTTGGGATGGAGCAGCCCCAGCATTTT.

The CDR3 region is CASSPPGNQPQHF. CDR3 bases: TGTGCCAGCAGTCCCCCGGGCAATCAGCCCCAGCATTTT. The chain links TRBV28 to TRBJ1-5; D is uncertain. The CDR3 has 13 amino acids. CDR1 and CDR2 from the germline V gene are MDHEN and SYDVKM. V lost 5 bases, J lost 2 bases, and 7 bases lay in between. Drawing the rest from reference TRBV28 and TRBJ1-5, the complete variable domain is DVKVTQSSRYLVKRTGEKVFLECVQDMDHENMFWYRQDPGLGLRLIYFSYDVKMKEKGDIPEGYSVSREKKERFSLILESASTNQTSMYLCASSPPGNQPQHFGDGTRLSIL.

This chain joins TRBV19 and TRBJ2-1; D uncertain. CDR3 length: 15 amino acids. CDR1 and CDR2 from the germline V gene are LNHDA and SQIVND (reference sequence). Trimming left V 2 bases short and J 7 bases short, with 15 bases between. The chain's CDR3 is CASSISDIEMNEQFF. The CDR3, as DNA: TGTGCCAGTAGTATAAGTGATATTGAGATGAATGAGCAGTTCTTC.

J is TRBJ2-7 and V is TRBV20-1; TRBD2 matches 13 bases. J gave up 0 bases and V 3 bases, and 11 bases lay outside the gene matches. The CDR3 spans 18 residues. Germline loops: CDR1 DFQATT, CDR2 SNEGSKA (reference sequence). As DNA, the CDR3 is TGCAGTGCTAGGGACGGGACTAGCGGGAAGTACATCTCCTACGAGCAGTACTTC. Amino acids: CSARDGTSGKYISYEQYF.

The chain couples TRBV6-5 to TRBJ1-2; D is uncertain. This CDR3 is built from 11 residues. V lost 4 bases to trimming and J lost 5 bases, with 5 bases between them. CDR1 is MNHEY and CDR2 is SVGAGI in the germline V gene. The CDR3 spells CASSSTYGYTF. CDR3 sequence (DNA): TGTGCCAGCAGTTCCACGTATGGCTACACCTTC.

The rearrangement joins TRBV6-2 or TRBV6-3 to TRBJ1-1; D perhaps matches TRBD1 (5 bases). Germline V gene data show CDR1 as MNHEY and CDR2 as SVGEGT. This CDR3 spans 14 amino acids. V was pared by 9 bases and J by 4 bases, with 18 bases between. The CDR3 DNA reads as TGTGCCAGTTCTCCCTCTCTGGGGGTCACTGAAGCTTTCTTT. Its protein is CASSPSLGVTEAFF.

The V and J genes are TRBV28 and TRBJ2-3; D is uncertain. The CDR3 length is 12 residues. V lost 3 bases to trimming and J lost 10 bases, with 11 bases between them. Germline V gene sequence: CDR1 MDHEN, CDR2 SYDVKM. The CDR3 DNA sequence: TGTGCCAGCAGTTTCGGACCCGGCTCGCAGTATTTT. Protein product: CASSFGPGSQYF.

The rearrangement links TRBV6-5 to TRBJ1-1; TRBD1 might be the D (5 bases). Trimming left V 2 bases short and J 2 bases short, with 9 bases between. Germline V CDR1 and CDR2: MNHEY, SVGAGI. The CDR3 runs 14 residues. CDR3 protein: CASSYRGSNTEAFF. CDR3 bases: TGTGCCAGCAGTTACCGGGGCTCCAACACTGAAGCTTTCTTT.

This clonotype was detected a few times. The chain joins TRBV7-2 to TRBJ1-2; D is ambiguous. V shed 5 bases and J shed 5 bases, with 6 bases lying between them. Germline V gene data show CDR1 as SGHTA and CDR2 as FQGNSA. CDR3 length equals 11 residues. The CDR3 region is CASSPLYGYTF. The DNA of the CDR3 is TGTGCCAGCAGCCCCTTGTATGGCTACACCTTC.

This rearrangement joins TRBV12-3 or TRBV12-4 to TRBJ1-1; unclear D gene. Trimming took off 3 bases at V and 1 base at J, with 3 bases between the two ends. This CDR3 has 12 residues. CDR3: CASSFWNTEAFF. The CDR3 nucleotides are TGTGCCAGCAGTTTTTGGAACACTGAAGCTTTCTTT.

The rearrangement links TRBV19 to TRBJ1-1, with D hard to call. Per germline, CDR1 LNHDA and CDR2 SQIVND (reference sequence). V lost 3 bases to trimming and J lost 0 bases, with 8 bases between them. The CDR3 covers 14 residues. The CDR3 DNA sequence: TGTGCCAGTAGTATGGAGGGTATGAACACTGAAGCTTTCTTT. Protein product: CASSMEGMNTEAFF.

The rearrangement uses TRBV11-3 and TRBJ2-7; 13 positions agree with TRBD2. The CDR3 has 15 amino acids. Trimming removed 5 bases from V and 5 bases from J; junction bases left unmatched: 6. In germline, CDR1 is SGHNT, CDR2 YENEEA. The CDR3 coding sequence is TGTGCCAGCAGCGGACTAGCGGGAGAGAACAACGAGCAGTACTTC. Its protein product is CASSGLAGENNEQYF.

The chain uses TRBV6-1 and TRBJ1-1, with 9 nucleotides matching TRBD1. The CDR3 consists of 15 residues. Looked up from germline, CDR1 is MNHNS and CDR2 is SASEGT. V lost 5 bases and J lost 3; bases outside the gene matches: 7. The CDR3 region has the DNA TGTGCCAGCAGTACCCCGGGACAGGGAGACACTGAAGCTTTCTTT. The encoded protein is CASSTPGQGDTEAFF.

The J gene is TRBJ1-3, the V gene TRBV20-1, with a tentative D call TRBD1 (5 bases). Per germline, CDR1 DFQATT and CDR2 SNEGSKA (reference sequence). V lost 1 base to trimming and J lost 0 bases, with 13 bases between them. The length of the CDR3 is 16 residues. CDR3 loop: CSARAGAQNSGNTIYF. CDR3 nucleotides: TGCAGTGCTAGAGCCGGGGCCCAGAACTCTGGAAACACCATATATTTT.

The V gene is TRBV3-1, the J gene TRBJ1-5; unclear D gene. The V end lost 1 base, the J end lost 0 bases, and 13 bases lay between the germline ends. Germline V gives CDR1 LGHDT, CDR2 YNNKEL (reference sequence). The CDR3 runs 17 residues. CDR3 bases: TGTGCCAGCAGCCAAGGAGTCGGAACCTTTAGCAATCAGCCCCAGCATTTT. It translates to CASSQGVGTFSNQPQHF.

This clonotype was seen a handful of times. The V call is TRBV7-6, the J call TRBJ2-5, with TRBD1 matching 8 bases. This CDR3 region has 15 residues. V gave up 3 bases and J gave up 4 bases; unmatched junction bases: 7. Germline CDR1 reads SGHVS; CDR2 reads FNYEAQ. This CDR3 reads CASSLAGGVLETQYF. The CDR3 nucleotides are TGTGCCAGCAGCTTGGCAGGGGGCGTGTTAGAGACCCAGTACTTC. The variable domain in full, with the rest retrieved from reference TRBV7-6 and TRBJ2-5, is GAGVSQSPRYKVTKRGQDVALRCDPISGHVSLYWYRQALGQGPEFLTYFNYEAQQDKSGLPNDRFSAERPEGSISTLTIQRTEQRDSAMYRCASSLAGGVLETQYFGPGTRLLVL.

This rearrangement joins TRBV6-1 to TRBJ1-1; D might be TRBD1 (6 bases). Germline V gives CDR1 MNHNS, CDR2 SASEGT. This CDR3 contains 13 residues. V shed 5 bases and J shed 4 bases, with 11 bases lying between them. CDR3 DNA: TGTGCCAGCAGTCTTACAGGGTCCACTGAAGCTTTCTTT. Its protein product is CASSLTGSTEAFF.

This clonotype was detected only a few times. The chain joins TRBV20-1 to TRBJ2-7, with 10 bases aligning to TRBD1. CDR3 length: 14 amino acids. The junction had 8 bases not matched to a gene; V was cut back by 3 bases and J by 6 bases. Per germline, CDR1 DFQATT and CDR2 SNEGSKA (reference sequence). The CDR3 loop is CSARRGQGVTEQYF. In DNA, the CDR3 is TGCAGTGCTAGGCGAGGACAGGGGGTCACCGAGCAGTACTTC.

The rearrangement uses TRBV7-3 and TRBJ2-3, with 8 nucleotides matching TRBD1. The germline CDR1 and CDR2 sequences are SGHTA and FQGTGA. With V trimmed by 2 bases and J by 4 bases, 2 bases remained unmatched. This CDR3 region has 14 residues. For the CDR3, the DNA is TGTGCCAGCAGCTTATCAGGGGGCGCAGATACGCAGTATTTT. This translates into CASSLSGGADTQYF. The complete variable domain, with remaining parts taken from reference TRBV7-3 and TRBJ2-3, reads GAGVSQTPSNKVTEKGKYVELRCDPISGHTALYWYRQSLGQGPEFLIYFQGTGAADDSGLPNDRFFAVRPEGSVSTLKIQRTERGDSAVYLCASSLSGGADTQYFGPGTRLTVL.

This chain joins TRBV29-1 and TRBJ1-5; 10 bases map to TRBD1. CDR3 length: 14 amino acids. V shed 6 bases and J 7 bases; nucleotides not matched to a gene: 9. Germline values: CDR1 SQVTM, CDR2 ANQGSEA. The CDR3 sequence: CSVTVTGGDQPQHF. In DNA, the CDR3 is TGCAGCGTCACCGTGACAGGGGGCGACCAGCCCCAGCATTTT.

The chain recombines TRBV7-9 with TRBJ2-2, with D unresolved. The CDR3 sequence is 15 residues long. The germline V and J ends were trimmed by 4 bases and 1 base, with 10 bases remaining between them. Germline CDR1 SEHNR, CDR2 FQNEAQ (reference sequence). The CDR3 sequence is CASSSDGRNTGELFF. The CDR3 DNA reads as TGTGCCAGCAGCTCCGACGGGCGGAACACCGGGGAGCTGTTTTTT. Complete variable domain (other parts from reference TRBV7-9 and TRBJ2-2): DTGVSQNPRHKITKRGQNVTFRCDPISEHNRLYWYRQTLGQGPEFLTYFQNEAQLEKSRLLSDRFSAERPKGSFSTLEIQRTEQGDSAMYLCASSSDGRNTGELFFGEGSRLTVL.

The chain uses TRBV19 and TRBJ1-2; D gene uncertain. The V end was cut by 5 bases, the J end by 0 bases, with 13 bases between. There are 15 residues in the CDR3. From germline, CDR1 is LNHDA and CDR2 SQIVND (reference sequence). DNA of the CDR3: TGTGCCAGTAGTCCTCGACGGTCAGCTAACTATGGCTACACCTTC. It yields the protein CASSPRRSANYGYTF.

In this sample, this clonotype turned up a few times. CDR3 in amino acids: CASSATGGGQPQHF. The CDR3 DNA sequence: TGTGCCAGCAGTGCGACAGGGGGCGGACAGCCCCAGCATTTT. The chain is built from TRBV6-2 or TRBV6-3 and TRBJ1-5, with TRBD1 matching over 10 bases. The germline V gene encodes CDR1 MNHEY and CDR2 SVGEGT. V lost 5 bases to trimming and J lost 7 bases; unmatched junction nucleotides: 5. The CDR3 covers 14 residues.

V and J are TRBV5-1 and TRBJ1-3; D is unclear. CDR3 size: 16 residues. Germline V lookup: CDR1 SGHRS, CDR2 YFSETQ. The ends were cut back, 0 bases at V and 0 bases at J, with 10 bases in the middle. The CDR3, as DNA: TGCGCCAGCAGCTTGGAATCGGTACGCTCTGGAAACACCATATATTTT. It encodes CASSLESVRSGNTIYF.